The 21 T cell receptor beta chains below come from one sample, sequenced in a study of OX40 agonist ivuxolimab in advanced cancers. The library was made by the immunoSEQ multiplex PCR assay. Not all clones reach the TCRdb copy of this immuneACCESS table, which keeps in-frame sequences only. Checked studies attribute under half of the gap to unresolved V genes and leave the rest unexplained. The sample table records tens of thousands of clones; 70% to 90% of these occur just once. Around 11% of the sample is taken by the ten largest. The starting material was CD4+ or CD8+ T cells sorted from blood, obtained in a trial of the OX40 agonist ivuxolimab. These TCRs come from an adult with an advanced solid tumor such as melanoma, head and neck, liver or kidney cancer.

The chain carries TRBV5-6 and TRBJ2-7; no firm D call. The ends were cut back, 0 bases at V and 0 bases at J, with 10 bases in the middle. There are 15 residues in the CDR3. Germline V gene lookup returns CDR1 SGHDT and CDR2 YYEEEE. DNA for the CDR3: TGTGCCAGCAGCTTGGATCAGGTGAGCTCCTACGAGCAGTACTTC. It is translated as CASSLDQVSSYEQYF.

This chain joins TRBV4-1 and TRBJ2-7; 7 nucleotides line up with TRBD1. The V gene end was trimmed by 0 bases and the J gene end by 6 bases; junction bases not matched to a gene: 14. This CDR3 is 17 amino acids long. CDR1 and CDR2 (germline): MGHRA, YSYEKL. CDR3 protein: CASSQEGNGTRGSEQYF. In DNA form, the CDR3 reads TGCGCCAGCAGCCAAGAAGGGAACGGGACCAGGGGGAGCGAGCAGTACTTC.

DNA of the CDR3: TGTGCCAGCAGCCACACAACGGTCCAATGGGATCAGGTTGACTATGGCTACACCTTC. Residues: CASSHTTVQWDQVDYGYTF. The V and J genes are TRBV7-2 and TRBJ1-2; no definite D call. The V end was cut by 5 bases, the J end by 3 bases, with 28 bases between. This CDR3 comprises 19 residues. Germline V gene data show CDR1 as SGHTA and CDR2 as FQGNSA.

The rearrangement links TRBV19 to TRBJ2-2; D is unresolved. With 6 bases removed from V and 6 bases from J, the gap between germline ends came to 20 bases. The CDR3 consists of 16 residues. Germline CDR1 reads LNHDA; CDR2 reads SQIVND (reference sequence). As DNA, the CDR3 is TGTGCCAGTAGGCGAGAGTGGACGGATGGCCCCGGGGAGCTGTTTTTT. It specifies CASRREWTDGPGELFF. Looking up the rest from reference TRBV19 and TRBJ2-2 gives the full variable domain: DGGITQSPKYLFRKEGQNVTLSCEQNLNHDAMYWYRQDPGQGLRLIYYSQIVNDFQKGDIAEGYSVSREKKESFPLTVTSAQKNPTAFYLCASRREWTDGPGELFFGEGSRLTVL.

V usage is TRBV27 and J usage is TRBJ1-5; D is unclear. The CDR3 totals 17 residues. The V gene's germline CDR1 is MNHEY and CDR2 SMNVEV (reference sequence). V shed 8 bases and J shed 6 bases, with 26 bases lying between them. The CDR3 nucleotides are TGTGCCAGCGGCGAGAGAAAGTGGGCAAACGTAGGTCAGCCCCAGCATTTT. Its translation: CASGERKWANVGQPQHF.

J is TRBJ2-1 and V is TRBV4-3, with a weak D call TRBD1 (6 bases). Germline assignment: CDR1 LGHNA and CDR2 YSLEER. V lost 3 bases and J 10 bases, leaving 13 bases between the germline ends. The CDR3 is made up of 13 amino acids. The CDR3 DNA reads as TGCGCCAGCAGCCAGGCCGTAGGGGGAGAGCAGTTCTTC. It encodes CASSQAVGGEQFF.

The V gene is TRBV10-3, the J gene TRBJ1-1; weak D call: TRBD1 (6 bases). V lost 5 bases and J lost 10, with 17 bases in between. Looked up from germline, CDR1 is ENHRY and CDR2 is SYGVKD. This CDR3 is built from 13 residues. CDR3 region: CAISWDPGHAAFF. The CDR3 DNA sequence: TGTGCCATCAGTTGGGACCCGGGACATGCAGCTTTCTTT.

The rearrangement uses TRBV2 and TRBJ2-1; no reliable D call. The V end lost 1 base, the J end lost 5 bases, and 12 bases lay between the germline ends. Per germline, CDR1 SNHLY and CDR2 FYNNEI. The CDR3 spans 15 residues. The CDR3 region is CASSEGVGPDNEQFF. The CDR3 coding sequence is TGTGCCAGCAGTGAAGGGGTTGGTCCCGACAATGAGCAGTTCTTC.

The chain recombines TRBV10-3 with TRBJ2-1, with D perhaps TRBD1 (5 bases). The CDR3 spans 17 residues. Per germline, CDR1 ENHRY and CDR2 SYGVKD. Trimming pared 3 bases from V and 2 bases from J, leaving 17 bases between. CDR3 sequence reads: CAISDRVGGGPYNEQFF. The CDR3 nucleotides are TGTGCCATCAGTGACAGGGTTGGCGGTGGCCCCTACAATGAGCAGTTCTTC.

The chain uses TRBV6-1 and TRBJ1-2; possibly TRBD1 for D (5 bases). Germline CDR1 and CDR2: MNHNS and SASEGT. The CDR3 is made up of 13 amino acids. The germline V and J ends were trimmed by 8 bases and 8 bases, with 18 bases remaining between them. In DNA, the CDR3 is TGTGCCAGCGTAGAGATGCGACAGTACGGCTACACCTTC. It is translated as CASVEMRQYGYTF.

The gene calls are TRBV6-5 and TRBJ2-5, with 12 bases that match TRBD2. The CDR3 has 16 amino acids. Germline assignment: CDR1 MNHEY and CDR2 SVGAGI. V shed 2 bases and J 6 bases; nucleotides not matched to a gene: 7. The CDR3, as DNA: TGTGCCAGCAGTTACCAGACTAGCGGGAGAATGCAGACCCAGTACTTC. Translation gives CASSYQTSGRMQTQYF.

The chain carries TRBV11-2 and TRBJ1-4; D is undetermined. CDR1 SGHAT and CDR2 FQNNGV come from the germline V gene. Between the trimmed V and J ends, which lost 1 base and 5 bases, there was a span of 11 bases. The CDR3 sequence is 15 residues long. Here the CDR3 reads CASSLVGMGNEKLFF. CDR3 DNA: TGTGCCAGCAGCTTAGTAGGGATGGGGAATGAAAAACTGTTTTTT.

With regard to this clone: A junction end diverges from the germline sequence, so it may reflect a read error. V gene TRBV4-3 combines with J gene TRBJ2-4; 8 bases are a match to TRBD2. Germline values: CDR1 LGHNA, CDR2 YSLEER. The CDR3 has 15 amino acids. Written as DNA, the CDR3 is TGCGCCAGCACCCAAGCGGTCGCGGGGGGTGGCATTCAGTACTTC. This codes for CASTQAVAGGGIQYF.

The chain couples TRBV4-3 to TRBJ1-4; D is undetermined. V lost 1 base and J 1 base, leaving 13 bases between the germline ends. CDR1 and CDR2 from the germline V gene are LGHNA and YSLEER. This CDR3 has 17 amino acids. The CDR3 sequence: CASSQVGGQKTNEKLFF. The CDR3 bases are TGCGCCAGCAGCCAAGTTGGAGGTCAGAAAACTAATGAAAAACTGTTTTTT.

The J gene is TRBJ2-3, the V gene TRBV5-4; 8 bases agree with TRBD2. Unmatched junction bases numbered 2, after V lost 0 bases and J lost 5 bases. There are 14 residues in the CDR3. Germline CDR1 reads SGHNT; CDR2 reads YYREEE (reference sequence). DNA of the CDR3: TGTGCCAGCAGCTTGGAACTAGCGGAAGATACGCAGTATTTT. Amino acids: CASSLELAEDTQYF.

J is TRBJ1-4 and V is TRBV4-2; D is perhaps TRBD1 (6 bases). CDR1 and CDR2 from the germline V gene are LGHNA and YNFKEQ. The CDR3 spans 15 residues. Between the trimmed V and J ends, which lost 6 bases and 8 bases, there was a span of 19 bases. CDR3 DNA sequence: TGTGCCAGCAGTCCCTGGAAGGAGGGGGGGGAAAAACTGTTTTTT. Its translation: CASSPWKEGGEKLFF.

The V gene is TRBV14, the J gene TRBJ2-2; 11 nucleotides align to TRBD2. This CDR3 is 18 amino acids long. Per germline, CDR1 SGHDN and CDR2 FVKESK. Trimming removed 1 base from V and 3 bases from J; junction bases left unmatched: 7. CDR3 sequence reads: CASSQVAGGPGYTGELFF. The CDR3 DNA is TGTGCCAGCAGCCAAGTAGCGGGAGGGCCGGGGTACACCGGGGAGCTGTTTTTT.

This chain joins TRBV15 and TRBJ2-3; TRBD1 aligns across 8 bases. Germline lookup yields CDR1 LNHNV and CDR2 YYDKDF (reference sequence). Unmatched junction bases numbered 6, after V lost 4 bases and J lost 6 bases. The CDR3 is 14 residues long. The CDR3 DNA follows: TGTGCCACCAGCACTGGACAGGGAGGCGATACGCAGTATTTT. Its protein is CATSTGQGGDTQYF.

The chain is built from TRBV9 and TRBJ2-1, with D unresolved. The CDR3 has 15 amino acids. The germline V gene encodes CDR1 SGDLS and CDR2 YYNGEE. Trimming took 0 bases from V and 2 from J, leaving 9 bases between them. CDR3 nucleotides: TGTGCCAGCAGCGTAGAGGCCGTGACCTACAATGAGCAGTTCTTC. It encodes CASSVEAVTYNEQFF. The full variable domain, in which reference TRBV9 and TRBJ2-1 provide the parts outside the CDR3, is DSGVTQTPKHLITATGQRVTLRCSPRSGDLSVYWYQQSLDQGLQFLIQYYNGEERAKGNILERFSAQQFPDLHSELNLSSLELGDSALYFCASSVEAVTYNEQFFGPGTRLTVL.

V usage is TRBV6-1 and J usage is TRBJ1-1; D is perhaps TRBD1 (5 bases). V lost 5 bases to trimming and J lost 4 bases, with 8 bases between them. From germline, CDR1 is MNHNS and CDR2 SASEGT. This CDR3 is 12 amino acids long. CDR3 in DNA: TGTGCCAGCAGTCAGGGTCGCACTGAAGCTTTCTTT. This codes for CASSQGRTEAFF.

The chain has TRBV5-1 and TRBJ2-7; TRBD1 might be the D (6 bases). Trimming left V 1 base short and J 5 bases short, with 16 bases between. Germline-derived CDR1 and CDR2 are SGHRS and YFSETQ. The CDR3 has 15 residues. In DNA, the CDR3 is TGCGCCAGCAGCTTGTATGGGACAAACGGACACGAGCAGTACTTC. As protein: CASSLYGTNGHEQYF.